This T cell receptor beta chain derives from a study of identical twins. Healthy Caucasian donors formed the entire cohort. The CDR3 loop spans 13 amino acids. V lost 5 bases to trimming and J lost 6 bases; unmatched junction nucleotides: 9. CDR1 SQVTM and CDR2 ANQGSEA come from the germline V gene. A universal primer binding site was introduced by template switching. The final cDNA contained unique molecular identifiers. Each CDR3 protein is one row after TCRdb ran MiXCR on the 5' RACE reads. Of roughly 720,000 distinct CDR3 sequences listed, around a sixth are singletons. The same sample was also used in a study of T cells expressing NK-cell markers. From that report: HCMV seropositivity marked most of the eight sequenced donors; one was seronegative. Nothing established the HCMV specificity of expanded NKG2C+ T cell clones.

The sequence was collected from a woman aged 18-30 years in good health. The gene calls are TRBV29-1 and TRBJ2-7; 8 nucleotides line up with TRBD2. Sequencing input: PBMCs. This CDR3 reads CSVRGGRPVEQYF. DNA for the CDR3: TGCAGCGTTCGAGGCGGGAGGCCGGTCGAGCAGTACTTC.